Listed here is a single T cell receptor (beta chain). This clonotype was observed a few times. Its specific antigen is unknown. Base qualities are not provided; no much larger clone lies one nucleotide away. Ophthalmopathy patients had moderately to severely active disease, Clinical Activity Score of at least 3, NOSPECS grade of at least 4, and duration under 3 months. Patients with uncontrolled infections, other autoimmune diseases, pregnancy or lactation were excluded. Diagnoses were based on clinical symptoms, serum thyroxine and TRAb, thyroid ultrasound and orbital computed tomography. PBMCs were separated from roughly 10 ml of fresh peripheral blood using Ficoll-Paque density gradient centrifugation. Trizol reagent was used to extract total RNA, and RNA quality was then checked on an Agilent 2100 Bioanalyzer. The TCR beta CDR3 regions were amplified from the RNA transcripts. The first round of RT-PCR for the TCR CDR3 was performed with the HTBI primer set and the Qiagen OneStep RT-PCR kit. The libraries were constructed in a second round of multiplex PCR and then size-selected and purified. Sequencing of the libraries was done on an Illumina HiSeq2000 using paired-end 100 bp reads. In the source study's methods: SOAPnuke was used to process the raw data, removing reads that contained adapters or uncalled bases, had a mean Phred below 15, or lacked an exact match to the constant primer or identifier. COPE v1.2.5 was used to merge high-quality paired reads, and clonotypes were defined as unique nucleotide sequences. Clonotypes were aligned to IMGT TRBV, TRBD and TRBJ reference segments using MiTCR v1.1. Only V-J combinations with frequency above 0.0001, covering approximately 99% of repertoires, were analysed. A TCS score was defined as the ratio between F50 (clonal expansion) and ExV (chaos), using BLOSUM62-based TCRdist between CDR3 peptides within each V-J. Welch's t-statistics and random forest reduced just over 500 V-J features to about 13, which were used in a naive Bayes classifier (R e1071). TCRdb redid the processing of the public reads, applying fastp at Q25 and MiXCR, and retained in-frame beta chains. Records with the same CDR3 protein are collapsed into one entry carrying the most frequent genes and DNA. The V and J calls here are based on TCRdb, not the publication. For this sample there are about 460,000 distinct CDR3 sequences; 22% appear just once. Approximately 49% of the sample comes from the top ten.

The sample is drawn from a study of T cells in Graves' hyperthyroidism and ophthalmopathy (dated by TCRdb to between 2018 and 2021). Regarding the study in general: Peripheral blood samples were taken at the time of initial diagnosis, prior to any treatment. To identify TCR V-J signatures that set the groups apart, the researchers used a discovery cohort of roughly 100 patients, made up of around 42 with Graves' ophthalmopathy and some 55 with stable Graves' hyperthyroidism. Prospective prediction of ophthalmopathy was tested in an independent validation cohort of 18 to 20 hyperthyroidism patients and 17 patients who later progressed to ophthalmopathy. The 95 to 100 discovery patients were randomly divided into training and test sets at a 7:3 ratio. In about 6 Graves' hyperthyroidism patients, the study also compared T-cell repertoires from thyroid tissue with T-cell repertoires from blood. After sampling, hyperthyroidism patients received methimazole starting at 30 mg daily, and ophthalmopathy patients received high-dose intravenous methylprednisolone. The paper describes TCR Vbeta CDR3 sequencing of 135 peripheral blood samples, made up of around 41 ophthalmopathy patients, around 78 hyperthyroidism patients and 17 progressor patients.

The CDR3 starts with the cysteine, ends with the phenylalanine, and has 16 residues. The kept DNA is CDR3 alone, 48 bases in frame from the first base. Trimming removed 3 bases from V and 0 bases from J, leaving 13 bases between the germline ends. Beyond this particular receptor, the publication reports: Most expanded thyroid clonotypes (frequency above 0.001) were also detected in blood, a finding suggesting that blood repertoires may reflect thyroid immune responses. In cross-validation, a model built on a 13 V-J signature told ophthalmopathy apart from stable hyperthyroidism with just under 90% sensitivity and roughly 81% specificity, and in testing the same model reached 80%/75%. Sample size was not statistically predetermined, and blinding of investigators to group allocation was not performed. In validation, the model predicted progression to ophthalmopathy with 55% to 71% sensitivity and approximately 74% specificity, a median of around 6.6 months before onset.

The sample taken for sequencing was blood. The sequence came from a woman aged 70-85 years with Graves' ophthalmopathy. The sequence joins TRBV12-3 or TRBV12-4 to TRBJ2-3; no D gene call is confident. The CDR3 reads CASSFRRTSSTDTQYF. The bases are TGTGCCAGCAGTTTTAGAAGGACCTCTAGCACAGATACGCAGTATTTT.